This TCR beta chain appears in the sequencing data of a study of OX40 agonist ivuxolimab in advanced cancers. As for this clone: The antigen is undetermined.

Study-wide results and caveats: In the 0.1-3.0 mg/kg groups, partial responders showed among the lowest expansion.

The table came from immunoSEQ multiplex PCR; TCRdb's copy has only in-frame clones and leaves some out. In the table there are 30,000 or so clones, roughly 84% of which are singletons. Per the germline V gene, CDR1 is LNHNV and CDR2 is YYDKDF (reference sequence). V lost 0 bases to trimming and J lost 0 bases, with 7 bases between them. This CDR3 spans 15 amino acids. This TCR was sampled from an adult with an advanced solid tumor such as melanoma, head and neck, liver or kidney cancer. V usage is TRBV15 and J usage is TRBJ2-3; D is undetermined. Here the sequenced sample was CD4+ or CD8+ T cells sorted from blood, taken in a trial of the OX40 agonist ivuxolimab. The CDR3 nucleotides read TGTGCCACCAGCAGAGATATCTCTAGCACAGATACGCAGTATTTT. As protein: CATSRDISSTDTQYF.